The 11 T cell receptor beta chains below all came from one sample that was sequenced in a study of cytomegalovirus exposure and HLA in healthy donors. Use of 60 Vbeta and 13 Jbeta primers characterized the PCR. Libraries were prepared by immunoSEQ multiplex PCR; TCRdb keeps only in-frame clonotypes and omits some of them. This sample's table reports under 85,000 clones. The material sequenced was PBMCs. These receptors all come from a boy younger than 18 in good health and CMV-seronegative.

The chain employs TRBV28 and TRBJ1-2, with TRBD1 matching over 8 bases. V dropped 7 bases and J dropped 4; count of bases not matched to a gene: 2. In germline, CDR1 is MDHEN, CDR2 SYDVKM. CDR3 length equals 12 residues. The CDR3 DNA follows: TGTGCCAGCACCGACAGGGGCTATGGCTACACCTTC. Its translation is CASTDRGYGYTF.

The chain recombines TRBV2 with TRBJ1-6; TRBD1 matches 7 bases. The germline gives CDR1 SNHLY, CDR2 FYNNEI. The CDR3 totals 14 residues. Germline trimming cut 4 bases from V and 6 bases from J; bases unmatched to any gene: 3. The CDR3 is CASSATGSNSPLHF. CDR3 DNA sequence: TGTGCCAGCAGTGCGACAGGGAGTAATTCACCCCTCCACTTT.

This rearrangement joins TRBV15 to TRBJ2-3; a possible D gene is TRBD1 (5 bases). The CDR3 runs to 15 residues. Trimming took off 2 bases at V and 3 bases at J, with 12 bases between the two ends. CDR1 is LNHNV, CDR2 YYDKDF, per germline (reference sequence). The CDR3 loop is CATSRQGSKTDTQYF. DNA for the CDR3: TGTGCCACCAGCAGACAGGGATCAAAAACAGATACGCAGTATTTT.

This sequence joins TRBV30 and TRBJ2-6, with 11 bases lining up with TRBD1. Germline V gene data show CDR1 as GTSNPN and CDR2 as SVGIG (reference sequence). The CDR3 sequence is 16 residues long. The J segment lost 0 bases and the V segment lost 8 bases, leaving 6 bases of the junction unmatched. The CDR3 DNA reads TGTGCCCACGGACAGGGGGCGGACTCTGGGGCCAACGTCCTGACTTTC. Its translation is CAHGQGADSGANVLTF.

The chain is built from TRBV10-3 and TRBJ2-5, with D possibly TRBD1 on 5 matching bases. CDR3 size: 14 residues. V lost 3 bases to trimming and J lost 1 base, with 9 bases between them. Per germline, CDR1 ENHRY and CDR2 SYGVKD. CDR3 region: CAISDMQGQETQYF. The DNA for the CDR3 is TGTGCCATCAGTGATATGCAGGGCCAAGAGACCCAGTACTTC.

This chain joins TRBV4-2 and TRBJ2-2; 9 positions agree with TRBD2. The CDR3 runs to 21 residues. Trimming at V came to 2 bases and at J to 4 bases, leaving 20 bases not matched to a gene. Germline V CDR1 and CDR2: LGHNA, YNFKEQ. The CDR3 DNA is TGTGCCAGCAGCCAACCCCCGGCCACCAGCGGGGGGAATCCCGGCACCGGGGAGCTGTTTTTT. Translating it yields CASSQPPATSGGNPGTGELFF.

This chain uses TRBV27 with TRBJ2-4, with D possibly matching TRBD1 (6 bases). Germline V gives CDR1 MNHEY, CDR2 SMNVEV (reference sequence). Deletions cut 0 bases from V and 0 bases from J, with 15 bases between. CDR3 length: 18 residues. CDR3 protein: CASSLSMGAELAKNIQYF. CDR3 sequence (DNA): TGTGCCAGCAGTTTATCGATGGGGGCAGAACTAGCCAAAAACATTCAGTACTTC.

This CDR3 reads CASSTGQQGRETQYF. DNA of the CDR3: TGTGCCAGTAGTACCGGTCAACAGGGGAGGGAGACCCAGTACTTC. J is TRBJ2-5 and V is TRBV19, with TRBD1 as a possible D gene (7 bases). V was trimmed by 4 bases and J by 5 bases, leaving 17 bases between them. The germline CDR1 and CDR2 sequences are LNHDA and SQIVND (reference sequence). The CDR3 totals 15 residues.

The CDR3 spells CASSFKREGPDTQYF. DNA of the CDR3: TGTGCCAGCAGCTTTAAGCGGGAGGGCCCAGATACGCAGTATTTT. The chain couples TRBV7-3 to TRBJ2-3, with TRBD2 matching over 10 bases. The CDR3 consists of 15 residues. After removal of 3 bases from V and 4 bases from J, the junction contained 4 bases not matched to a gene. CDR1 is SGHTA, CDR2 FQGTGA, per germline. Using reference TRBV7-3 and TRBJ2-3 for the parts outside the CDR3, the full variable domain is GAGVSQTPSNKVTEKGKYVELRCDPISGHTALYWYRQSLGQGPEFLIYFQGTGAADDSGLPNDRFFAVRPEGSVSTLKIQRTERGDSAVYLCASSFKREGPDTQYFGPGTRLTVL.

The genes are TRBV29-1 and TRBJ2-3; TRBD1 might be the D (5 bases). The V and J ends lost 5 bases and 2 bases respectively, with 11 bases between them. This CDR3 contains 13 residues. The V gene's germline CDR1 is SQVTM and CDR2 ANQGSEA. CDR3 sequence reads: CSVNTGSTDTQYF. For the CDR3, the DNA is TGCAGCGTTAACACAGGTTCCACAGATACGCAGTATTTT.

The genes are TRBV19 and TRBJ2-5; 12 bases align to TRBD1. The ends lost 9 bases at V and 5 bases at J; junction bases unmatched: 4. The CDR3 contains 13 residues. Per germline, CDR1 LNHDA and CDR2 SQIVND (reference sequence). CDR3 sequence reads: CARGQGAEETQYF. The CDR3 DNA reads as TGTGCCAGGGGACAGGGGGCCGAGGAGACCCAGTACTTC.